The rows below give T cell receptor beta chains drawn from one sample of a study of CD8 T cells in ankylosing spondylitis. Each CDR3 protein is one row after TCRdb ran MiXCR on the 5' RACE reads. The sample includes about 840,000 distinct CDR3 sequences, 10% to 15% of them seen just once. Sequencing was carried out using blood, either unsorted or a sorted T cell fraction (not recorded which). The origin of the receptors is a male donor with ankylosing spondylitis. CDR3s include the opening cysteine and the closing phenylalanine or tryptophan. The D gene is left open where the match is weak. Clone size is not always given. Where it is, it says once, few, many or a class for expanded clones.

d_gene	v_gene	len	abundance	j_gene	CDR3nt	CDR3aa
-	TRBV7-2	14	many	TRBJ2-5	TGTGCCAGCAGCTTAGCAGCAGGGGTCGAGACCCAGTACTTC	CASSLAAGVETQYF
-	TRBV7-9	15	many	TRBJ2-1	TGTGCCAGCAGCTTTTGGGGCGGCCGGTCAAATGAGCAGTTCTTC	CASSFWGGRSNEQFF
-	TRBV7-9	15	-	TRBJ2-5	TGTGCCAGCAGCTTAGCGCTTAACATTGGGGAGACCCAGTACTTC	CASSLALNIGETQYF
TRBD1	TRBV7-2	16	-	TRBJ2-1	TGTGCCAGCAGCCGGGGACAGTCCAGCTCCTACAATGAGCAGTTCTTC	CASSRGQSSSYNEQFF
-	TRBV18	16	-	TRBJ2-5	TGTGCCAGCTCACTCCAACAGGGTTCGCTTGGGGAGACCCAGTACTTC	CASSLQQGSLGETQYF
-	TRBV6-2/TRBV6-3	12	many	TRBJ1-2	TGTGCCAGCAGTCCACTGAATTATGGCTACACCTTC	CASSPLNYGYTF
-	TRBV29-1	12	many	TRBJ2-5	TGCAGCGCCTTGTCGGGGTTGGAGACCCAGTACTTC	CSALSGLETQYF
TRBD1	TRBV7-3	16	-	TRBJ1-6	TGTGCCAGCAGCTTAAGAGGGACAGAGACTAATTCACCCCTCCACTTT	CASSLRGTETNSPLHF
-	TRBV29-1	13	many	TRBJ2-1	TGCAGCGTTCACGACAGCCCGCACAATGAGCAGTTCTTC	CSVHDSPHNEQFF
-	TRBV4-3	15	-	TRBJ1-3	TGCGCCAGCAGCCACCGACTGAGCTCTGGAAACACCATATATTTT	CASSHRLSSGNTIYF
TRBD1	TRBV20-1	14	-	TRBJ1-4	TGCAGTGCGCTAGACCGGGACAGGGCTGAAAAACTGTTTTTT	CSALDRDRAEKLFF
-	TRBV12-5	16	-	TRBJ2-3	TGTGCTAGTGGTTTGGTACTTTCCGTGGGCACAGATACGCAGTATTTT	CASGLVLSVGTDTQYF
TRBD2	TRBV2	14	-	TRBJ2-7	TGTGCCAGCACTTCTAGCGGGGGTTTCTACGAGCAGTACTTC	CASTSSGGFYEQYF
TRBD1	TRBV7-9	14	few	TRBJ2-3	TGTGCTGCAGGAGGAAGGGGGCCCACAGATACGCAGTATTTT	CAAGGRGPTDTQYF
-	TRBV6-1	15	-	TRBJ1-6	TGTGCCAGCAGCCCCCGAAGCTCCTATAATTCACCCCTCCACTTT	CASSPRSSYNSPLHF
TRBD2	TRBV7-2	15	few	TRBJ2-3	TGTGCCAGCAGCTTATCGGTAGCGGGGGTAGATACGCAGTATTTT	CASSLSVAGVDTQYF
-	TRBV5-1	15	-	TRBJ2-2	TGCGCCAGCAGCCGGGCGATGAGGGAGGCCGGGGAGCTGTTTTTT	CASSRAMREAGELFF
-	TRBV7-9	17	few	TRBJ2-1	TGTGCCAGCAGCTCATTACTAGGAGGTATACCCGGGAAAGAGCAGTTCTTC	CASSSLLGGIPGKEQFF
-	TRBV3-1	12	many	TRBJ1-1	TGTGCCAGCAGCCAAGCGCTAGGTGAAGCTTTCTTT	CASSQALGEAFF
-	TRBV5-5	14	-	TRBJ2-5	TGTGCCAGCAGCTTACAACAGGGTATTGAGACCCAGTACTTC	CASSLQQGIETQYF
-	TRBV5-1	14	-	TRBJ2-5	TGCGCCAGCAGCTTGGACGGAATGCAAGAGACCCAGTACTTC	CASSLDGMQETQYF
-	TRBV20-1	14	many	TRBJ2-3	TGCAGTGCTAGAGAGGTCAGGGTCACAGATACGCAGTATTTT	CSAREVRVTDTQYF
-	TRBV9	15	few	TRBJ2-7	TGTGCCAGCAGCGTAGACAGCGCGCTAACCTACGAGCAGTACTTC	CASSVDSALTYEQYF
TRBD2	TRBV20-1	15	-	TRBJ2-1	TGCAGTGCTACAAGGGGGATAGCGGGGGAAAGTGAGCAGTTCTTC	CSATRGIAGESEQFF
TRBD2	TRBV7-2	14	many	TRBJ2-5	TGTGCCAGCAGCTTCATAGCGGGACAAGAGACCCAGTACTTC	CASSFIAGQETQYF
-	TRBV4-1	13	-	TRBJ1-5	TGCGCCAGCAGCCAAACAGGCTATCGGCCCCAGCATTTT	CASSQTGYRPQHF
-	TRBV3-1	17	few	TRBJ2-6	TGTGCCAGCAGCCAAGAAATAGGTTATTCTGGGGCCAACGTCCTGACTTTC	CASSQEIGYSGANVLTF
-	TRBV7-2	14	few	TRBJ2-2	TGTGCCAGCAGCTTCTCCTTGAGCGCCGGGGAGCTGTTTTTT	CASSFSLSAGELFF
TRBD1	TRBV4-1	16	few	TRBJ2-2	TGCGCCAGCAGCCACACACAGGGGGCCGACACCGGGGAGCTGTTTTTT	CASSHTQGADTGELFF
TRBD1	TRBV5-1	14	-	TRBJ1-4	TGCGCCAGCAGCTGGGGGACAGGGGACGAAAAACTGTTTTTT	CASSWGTGDEKLFF
-	TRBV5-1	17	few	TRBJ2-3	TGCGCCAGCAGCTTGGGAGCCGTGGCAGCTAGCACAGATACGCAGTATTTT	CASSLGAVAASTDTQYF
TRBD1	TRBV12-3/TRBV12-4	17	few	TRBJ2-2	TGTGCCAGCAGTTTAAGGTTACAGGGGGTGAACACCGGGGAGCTGTTTTTT	CASSLRLQGVNTGELFF
-	TRBV6-2/TRBV6-3	14	few	TRBJ2-3	TGTGCCAGCAGTTACTCATCACCCGACGATACGCAGTATTTT	CASSYSSPDDTQYF
-	TRBV24-1	13	many	TRBJ2-7	TGTGCCACCAGTGAAGGGAACTCCTACGAGCAGTACTTC	CATSEGNSYEQYF
TRBD2	TRBV12-3/TRBV12-4	15	-	TRBJ2-1	TGTGCCAGCAGAACTCTAGCGGGGGGCCCCAATGAGCAGTTCTTC	CASRTLAGGPNEQFF
-	TRBV5-1	14	-	TRBJ2-1	TGCGCCAGCACTCCCGGGACCTCCTACAATGAGCAGTTCTTC	CASTPGTSYNEQFF
-	TRBV12-3/TRBV12-4	15	few	TRBJ1-4	TGTGCCAGCAGTTTCGCAAGCCACAGGGTTGAAAAACTGTTTTTT	CASSFASHRVEKLFF
-	TRBV4-2	17	many	TRBJ2-7	TGTGCCAGCAGCCAAGGACGAAGGGCGACCCGAAACTACGAGCAGTACTTC	CASSQGRRATRNYEQYF
TRBD1	TRBV6-2/TRBV6-3	13	-	TRBJ1-1	TGTGCCAGCCCGGGACAGGCGAACACTGAAGCTTTCTTT	CASPGQANTEAFF
-	TRBV27	15	-	TRBJ2-4	TGTGCCAGCAGTTTCCTACAGGGTGCCAAAAACATTCAGTACTTC	CASSFLQGAKNIQYF
TRBD1	TRBV9	17	many	TRBJ2-5	TGTGCCAGCAGCTCAGGAGGACAGGGAGGCTTGGGGGAGACCCAGTACTTC	CASSSGGQGGLGETQYF
TRBD1	TRBV20-1	12	-	TRBJ2-7	TGCAGACCCGGCGGACAGGGTCGCGAGCAGTACTTC	CRPGGQGREQYF
-	TRBV15	17	-	TRBJ2-2	TGTGCCACCAGCAGAGATAGATGGCTAGCAATCACCGGGGAGCTGTTTTTT	CATSRDRWLAITGELFF
-	TRBV5-1	14	few	TRBJ1-1	TGCGCCAGCAGCTTGGGGGCCAGCGGCACTGAAGCTTTCTTT	CASSLGASGTEAFF
TRBD1	TRBV27	16	few	TRBJ2-3	TGTGCCAGCAGTTCCGGACAGGCGGGTTATACAGATACGCAGTATTTT	CASSSGQAGYTDTQYF
TRBD2	TRBV5-1	14	many	TRBJ2-7	TGCGCCAGCAGCACTAGCGGGAGGCGATACGAGCAGTACTTC	CASSTSGRRYEQYF
-	TRBV7-2	12	-	TRBJ1-5	TGTGCCAGCAGCTTAGTAGGGGGGCTCGTACATTTT	CASSLVGGLVHF
TRBD1	TRBV20-1	14	few	TRBJ2-5	TGCAGTGCTAGATCGACAGGGGGATCGGAGACCCAGTACTTC	CSARSTGGSETQYF
-	TRBV29-1	12	many	TRBJ2-7	TGCAGCGTTGATACGGATCGCTACGAGCAGTACTTC	CSVDTDRYEQYF
-	TRBV10-3	13	few	TRBJ1-2	TGTGCCATCAGTTTTAGCCCTCCCTATGGCTACACCTTC	CAISFSPPYGYTF
-	TRBV10-3	13	-	TRBJ2-5	TGTGCCATCAGTGCCGTGACAGAGGGGCCCCCGTACTTC	CAISAVTEGPPYF
TRBD2	TRBV5-1	15	-	TRBJ2-3	TGCGCCAGCAGACCAGCGGGACTAGCAGGGAATACGCAGTATTTT	CASRPAGLAGNTQYF
TRBD1	TRBV20-1	12	few	TRBJ1-2	TGCAGTGCCAGGACAGGGGAATATGGCTACACCTTC	CSARTGEYGYTF
TRBD1	TRBV27	16	few	TRBJ2-3	TGTGCCAGCAGTCCTCAAGGACAGGACGGCACAGATACGCAGTATTTT	CASSPQGQDGTDTQYF
TRBD2	TRBV11-1	15	-	TRBJ2-1	TGTGCCAGCAGCTTAGCGCAGGCTAGCGGGAATGAGCAGTTCTTC	CASSLAQASGNEQFF
-	TRBV20-1	15	few	TRBJ1-5	TGCAGTGCTAGAGAAGAGACAGGAAGCAATCAGCCCCAGCATTTT	CSAREETGSNQPQHF
-	TRBV9	12	many	TRBJ1-1	TGTGCCAGCAGCAGAGTAGGCACTGAAGCTTTCTTT	CASSRVGTEAFF
-	TRBV7-2	13	few	TRBJ2-7	TGTGCCAGCAGCTCCGAGACGAGTGGGAAGCAGTACTTC	CASSSETSGKQYF
-	TRBV29-1	14	few	TRBJ2-2	TGCAGCGTTGAAGGGACAGCGAACACCGGGGAGCTGTTTTTT	CSVEGTANTGELFF
TRBD2	TRBV5-1	15	-	TRBJ2-3	TGCGCCAGCAGCGCGCGGGGGTCTCTCGGAGATACGCAGTATTTT	CASSARGSLGDTQYF